Each of the 29 T cell receptor beta chains below was sequenced from the same sample in a study of technical replicates of blood from several donors. Clones were sequenced by immunoSEQ multiplex PCR, and TCRdb holds only the in-frame ones, with some missing. The sample holds under 95,000 clones; around 92% are singletons and the top ten take around 0.42%. Sequenced: T cells isolated from PBMCs. The origin of the receptors is a human donor in good health.

This chain joins TRBV19 and TRBJ2-2, with TRBD1 as a possible D gene (5 bases). Per germline, CDR1 LNHDA and CDR2 SQIVND (reference sequence). Trimming pared 6 bases from V and 3 bases from J, leaving 11 bases between. The CDR3 is made up of 14 amino acids. CDR3 sequence reads: CASREGVYTGELFF. The CDR3 DNA reads as TGTGCCAGTAGAGAAGGGGTATACACCGGGGAGCTGTTTTTT. The full variable domain, completed using reference TRBV19 and TRBJ2-2, is DGGITQSPKYLFRKEGQNVTLSCEQNLNHDAMYWYRQDPGQGLRLIYYSQIVNDFQKGDIAEGYSVSREKKESFPLTVTSAQKNPTAFYLCASREGVYTGELFFGEGSRLTVL.

The genes are TRBV7-3 and TRBJ2-2; 7 bases match TRBD2. Germline V CDR1 and CDR2: SGHTA, FQGTGA. Trimming at V came to 5 bases and at J to 4 bases, leaving 13 bases not matched to a gene. CDR3 length equals 17 residues. The DNA of the CDR3 is TGTGCCAGCAGCCCCCGCGGGGGTTGGGGTGGCACCGGGGAGCTGTTTTTT. Its protein is CASSPRGGWGGTGELFF.

This clone was detected only once. The genes are TRBV5-1 and TRBJ2-5; 9 bases match TRBD2. Germline V gene data show CDR1 as SGHRS and CDR2 as YFSETQ. The CDR3 has 16 amino acids. Trimming at V came to 4 bases and at J to 4 bases, leaving 11 bases not matched to a gene. The CDR3 nucleotides read TGCGCCAGCAGCGATTTAGCGGGAGTAGAGGTAGAGACCCAGTACTTC. This sequence encodes CASSDLAGVEVETQYF.

The chain is built from TRBV27 and TRBJ2-7, with 8 bases lining up with TRBD2. CDR1 MNHEY and CDR2 SMNVEV come from the germline V gene (reference sequence). V dropped 8 bases and J dropped 5; count of bases not matched to a gene: 5. The CDR3 runs 12 residues. The CDR3 reads CASGTSLHEQYF. DNA for the CDR3: TGTGCCAGCGGGACTAGTCTCCACGAGCAGTACTTC.

The chain joins TRBV7-9 to TRBJ2-7; D is unclear. Germline lookup yields CDR1 SEHNR and CDR2 FQNEAQ (reference sequence). V dropped 2 bases and J dropped 6 bases, with 8 bases sitting between them. The CDR3 is 12 amino acids. The CDR3 loop reads CASSLTISEQYF. The DNA of the CDR3 is TGTGCCAGCAGCTTAACAATTTCCGAGCAGTACTTC. Full variable domain (remainder filled in from reference TRBV7-9 and TRBJ2-7): DTGVSQNPRHKITKRGQNVTFRCDPISEHNRLYWYRQTLGQGPEFLTYFQNEAQLEKSRLLSDRFSAERPKGSFSTLEIQRTEQGDSAMYLCASSLTISEQYFGPGTRLTVT.

The chain links TRBV5-6 to TRBJ2-1; tentative D call: TRBD2 (6 bases). The CDR3 runs to 15 residues. Looked up from germline, CDR1 is SGHDT and CDR2 is YYEEEE. With 0 bases removed from V and 8 bases from J, the gap between germline ends came to 15 bases. As DNA, the CDR3 is TGTGCCAGCAGCTTGGGTCGACCGGGGGTTGATGAGCAGTTCTTC. Protein sequence: CASSLGRPGVDEQFF.

This clone occurred a few times. The gene calls are TRBV30 and TRBJ1-1; D call uncertain. CDR3 length equals 10 residues. CDR1 is GTSNPN, CDR2 SVGIG, per germline (reference sequence). The CDR3 DNA is TGTGGGGGAGAGGTCGGCGAAGCTTTCTTT. The encoded protein is CGGEVGEAFF.

V and J are TRBV4-1 and TRBJ2-3; 9 bases match TRBD2. The CDR3 is made up of 18 amino acids. Germline CDR1 reads MGHRA; CDR2 reads YSYEKL. The ends lost 0 bases at V and 0 bases at J; junction bases unmatched: 7. The CDR3 DNA sequence: TGCGCCAGCAGCCAAGATAGGCTAGCGGGGCTTAGCACAGATACGCAGTATTTT. Encoded protein: CASSQDRLAGLSTDTQYF.

The rearrangement links TRBV9 to TRBJ2-7; 9 positions agree with TRBD1. The CDR3 spans 16 residues. Per germline, CDR1 SGDLS and CDR2 YYNGEE. Trimming removed 0 bases from V and 4 bases from J; junction bases left unmatched: 8. The CDR3 DNA follows: TGTGCCAGCAGCGTAGAGCCGGACAGGGGTCGATACGAGCAGTACTTC. The encoded protein is CASSVEPDRGRYEQYF.

The chain combines TRBV5-1 with TRBJ2-5; 7 positions agree with TRBD2. V gave up 0 bases and J gave up 2 bases; unmatched junction bases: 10. Germline V gene lookup returns CDR1 SGHRS and CDR2 YFSETQ. This CDR3 contains 17 residues. CDR3 nucleotides: TGCGCCAGCAGCTTGGCCGTGGGAGGGGCCCTACAAGAGACCCAGTACTTC. Amino acids: CASSLAVGGALQETQYF.

This clone was seen once. The chain is built from TRBV6-1 and TRBJ2-1, with a tentative D call TRBD1 (6 bases). This CDR3 is built from 13 residues. Germline V CDR1 and CDR2: MNHNS, SASEGT. Trimming removed 6 bases from V and 8 bases from J, with 14 bases in between. For the CDR3, the DNA is TGTGCCAGCAGGGAACAGGGTGTACATGAGCAGTTCTTC. Protein sequence: CASREQGVHEQFF.

Only one count was recorded for this clone. This chain joins TRBV5-1 and TRBJ1-2; 8 nucleotides agree with TRBD1. Germline CDR1 SGHRS, CDR2 YFSETQ. This CDR3 has 14 amino acids. The junction had 6 bases not matched to a gene; V was cut back by 3 bases and J by 5 bases. CDR3 in amino acids: CASSWTGYWYGYTF. Written as DNA, the CDR3 is TGCGCCAGCAGCTGGACAGGGTATTGGTATGGCTACACCTTC.

The chain is built from TRBV19 and TRBJ2-5; TRBD1 is a possible D gene (6 bases). Germline V lookup: CDR1 LNHDA, CDR2 SQIVND (reference sequence). The CDR3 spans 13 residues. V was pared by 6 bases and J by 5 bases, with 13 bases between. The CDR3, as DNA: TGTGCCAGTAGGACACAGGGTAGGGAGACCCAGTACTTC. This gives the protein CASRTQGRETQYF.

The sample holds one count of this clone. The V and J genes are TRBV19 and TRBJ1-1; D is perhaps TRBD1 (6 bases). CDR1 is LNHDA and CDR2 is SQIVND in the germline V gene (reference sequence). CDR3 length: 13 amino acids. Trimming took off 8 bases at V and 8 bases at J, with 18 bases between the two ends. The CDR3 DNA reads TGTGCCAGTGGCCAAAGAACAGGGATCGAAGCTTTCTTT. As protein: CASGQRTGIEAFF.

This chain joins TRBV19 and TRBJ1-5, with a tentative D call TRBD1 (6 bases). V was cut by 3 bases and J by 4 bases, with 13 bases left in between. The germline V gene has CDR1 LNHDA and CDR2 SQIVND (reference sequence). This CDR3 has 15 amino acids. As DNA, the CDR3 is TGTGCCAGTAGTATTCGGGGGGCTCAAAATCAGCCCCAGCATTTT. It encodes CASSIRGAQNQPQHF.

This clone has just one count. This rearrangement joins TRBV7-6 to TRBJ1-1; the D is unclear. CDR3 size: 15 residues. The germline V gene has CDR1 SGHVS and CDR2 FNYEAQ. The ends were cut back, 0 bases at V and 0 bases at J, with 8 bases in the middle. The CDR3 DNA is TGTGCCAGCAGCTTAGCTTTCCCCATGAACACTGAAGCTTTCTTT. Protein sequence: CASSLAFPMNTEAFF.

This clone appeared a single time. The V call is TRBV10-3, the J call TRBJ2-7, with a possible D match to TRBD1 (6 bases). V was pared by 2 bases and J by 8 bases, with 25 bases between. CDR3 length: 17 residues. Germline-derived CDR1 and CDR2 are ENHRY and SYGVKD. The CDR3, as DNA: TGTGCCATCAGTGAGGGGGGCAGGGGCGGCCCTCCTGTGAAGCAGTACTTC. Its protein product is CAISEGGRGGPPVKQYF.

This chain uses TRBV11-3 with TRBJ2-3; tentatively, D is TRBD2 (6 bases). The CDR3 consists of 14 residues. The germline V and J ends were trimmed by 6 bases and 6 bases, with 16 bases remaining between them. Per the germline V gene, CDR1 is SGHNT and CDR2 is YENEEA. As DNA, the CDR3 is TGTGCCAGCAGTCCTCGACTAGTGGCGGATACGCAGTATTTT. This translates into CASSPRLVADTQYF.

This rearrangement joins TRBV4-1 to TRBJ2-2; 7 bases are a match to TRBD1. The CDR3 contains 16 residues. The trim removed 5 bases at V and 6 bases at J, leaving 12 bases unmatched. Germline values: CDR1 MGHRA, CDR2 YSYEKL. CDR3 nucleotide sequence: TGCGCCAGCAGCGACAGGGACACCCATAGTGCCGGGGAGCTGTTTTTT. Its translation is CASSDRDTHSAGELFF.

In the case of this clone: This CDR3 is also generated by other DNA sequences in the sample. V usage is TRBV9 and J usage is TRBJ2-7, with 7 bases aligning to TRBD1. Trimming at V came to 2 bases and at J to 1 base, leaving 3 bases not matched to a gene. This CDR3 is 14 amino acids long. Germline CDR1 is SGDLS and CDR2 is YYNGEE. CDR3 sequence reads: CASSVRQGSYEQYF. CDR3 nucleotides: TGTGCCAGCAGCGTTAGACAGGGTTCCTACGAGCAGTACTTC.

The chain is built from TRBV10-3 and TRBJ2-7, with D possibly TRBD2 on 6 matching bases. CDR3 length: 15 amino acids. CDR1 is ENHRY and CDR2 is SYGVKD in the germline V gene. Between the trimmed V and J ends, which lost 1 base and 5 bases, there was a span of 15 bases. The CDR3 sequence is CAISELETRVNEQYF. CDR3 nucleotide sequence: TGTGCCATCAGTGAGTTGGAGACTAGGGTCAACGAGCAGTACTTC.

The chain employs TRBV5-1 and TRBJ2-7; 14 bases line up with TRBD2. The CDR3 extends over 15 amino acids. Trimming took 2 bases from V and 3 from J; bases not matched to a gene: 1. Germline loops: CDR1 SGHRS, CDR2 YFSETQ. The CDR3 here is CASSLGTSGSYEQYF. CDR3 in DNA: TGCGCCAGCAGCTTAGGGACTAGCGGGAGCTACGAGCAGTACTTC. Full variable domain (outside the CDR3, taken from reference TRBV5-1 and TRBJ2-7): KAGVTQTPRYLIKTRGQQVTLSCSPISGHRSVSWYQQTPGQGLQFLFEYFSETQRNKGNFPGRFSGRQFSNSRSEMNVSTLELGDSALYLCASSLGTSGSYEQYFGPGTRLTVT.

The chain links TRBV27 to TRBJ1-1, with 8 bases that match TRBD1. The CDR3 runs 16 residues. The V and J ends lost 2 bases and 4 bases, in that order; junction bases with no gene match: 9. The germline V gene has CDR1 MNHEY and CDR2 SMNVEV (reference sequence). CDR3 nucleotides: TGTGCCAGCAGTTTACAGGGGGCCGAGTGGAGCACTGAAGCTTTCTTT. Translated: CASSLQGAEWSTEAFF.

The V gene is TRBV19, the J gene TRBJ2-7; D remains ambiguous. V dropped 0 bases and J dropped 0 bases, with 6 bases sitting between them. Germline CDR1 LNHDA, CDR2 SQIVND (reference sequence). This CDR3 contains 14 residues. This CDR3 is CASSIDFLSYEQYF. DNA for the CDR3: TGTGCCAGTAGTATAGACTTCCTCTCCTACGAGCAGTACTTC.

V gene TRBV19 combines with J gene TRBJ1-5; D unclear. CDR1 LNHDA and CDR2 SQIVND come from the germline V gene (reference sequence). This CDR3 contains 13 residues. Trimming shortened V by 6 bases and J by 1 base, and 7 bases separated the two germline ends. The CDR3 reads CASSGSSNQPQHF. CDR3 nucleotide sequence: TGTGCCAGTAGCGGGTCAAGCAATCAGCCCCAGCATTTT.

This chain connects TRBV6-1 to TRBJ1-1, with a tentative D call TRBD1 (5 bases). Trimming cost V 6 bases and J 1 base, with 12 bases left between them. There are 14 residues in the CDR3. Germline lookup yields CDR1 MNHNS and CDR2 SASEGT. The CDR3 DNA sequence: TGTGCCAGCAGAGTGGGACTCACGAACACTGAAGCTTTCTTT. Its translation is CASRVGLTNTEAFF.

The gene calls are TRBV10-1 and TRBJ2-1; TRBD2 agrees at 7 bases. CDR1 is WNHNN, CDR2 SYGVQD, per germline (reference sequence). V shed 7 bases and J 0 bases; nucleotides not matched to a gene: 3. CDR3 length: 14 residues. CDR3: CASKGGSSYNEQFF. CDR3 in DNA: TGCGCCAGCAAGGGCGGGAGCTCCTACAATGAGCAGTTCTTC.

V usage is TRBV28 and J usage is TRBJ2-7, with TRBD2 matching 7 bases. V dropped 2 bases and J dropped 0; count of bases not matched to a gene: 4. The CDR3 is 15 residues long. Per germline, CDR1 MDHEN and CDR2 SYDVKM. The CDR3 reads CASSLTSVYSYEQYF. The DNA for the CDR3 is TGTGCCAGCAGTTTAACTAGCGTTTACTCCTACGAGCAGTACTTC.

The rearrangement joins TRBV5-1 to TRBJ1-2; D is undetermined. Per the germline V gene, CDR1 is SGHRS and CDR2 is YFSETQ. The CDR3 consists of 13 residues. V lost 5 bases, J lost 0 bases, and 8 bases lay in between. In DNA form, the CDR3 reads TGCGCCAGCAGGCCGGACTCTAACTATGGCTACACCTTC. It yields the protein CASRPDSNYGYTF. Full variable domain (missing parts from reference TRBV5-1 and TRBJ1-2): KAGVTQTPRYLIKTRGQQVTLSCSPISGHRSVSWYQQTPGQGLQFLFEYFSETQRNKGNFPGRFSGRQFSNSRSEMNVSTLELGDSALYLCASRPDSNYGYTFGSGTRLTVV.